The clone carrying this T cell receptor (beta chain) showed up just a few times. V lost 2 bases and J 0 bases, leaving 4 bases between the germline ends. Per the germline V gene, CDR1 is LGHNT and CDR2 is FRNRAP. The CDR3 is made up of 13 amino acids. This sample stems from a study of OX40 agonist ivuxolimab in advanced cancers. TCRdb's table, derived via immunoSEQ multiplex PCR, lists solely in-frame clones and lacks some. Of under 20,000 clones detected, around four fifths appear once; the ten largest clones hold 30%. The J gene is TRBJ1-1, the V gene TRBV12-5; the D is unclear. The specimen was CD4+ or CD8+ T cells sorted from blood, collected in a trial of the OX40 agonist ivuxolimab. The sequence came from an adult with an advanced solid tumor such as melanoma, head and neck, liver or kidney cancer. The CDR3 bases are TGTGCTAGTGGTTTGTACTTGAACACTGAAGCTTTCTTT. Translation: CASGLYLNTEAFF.